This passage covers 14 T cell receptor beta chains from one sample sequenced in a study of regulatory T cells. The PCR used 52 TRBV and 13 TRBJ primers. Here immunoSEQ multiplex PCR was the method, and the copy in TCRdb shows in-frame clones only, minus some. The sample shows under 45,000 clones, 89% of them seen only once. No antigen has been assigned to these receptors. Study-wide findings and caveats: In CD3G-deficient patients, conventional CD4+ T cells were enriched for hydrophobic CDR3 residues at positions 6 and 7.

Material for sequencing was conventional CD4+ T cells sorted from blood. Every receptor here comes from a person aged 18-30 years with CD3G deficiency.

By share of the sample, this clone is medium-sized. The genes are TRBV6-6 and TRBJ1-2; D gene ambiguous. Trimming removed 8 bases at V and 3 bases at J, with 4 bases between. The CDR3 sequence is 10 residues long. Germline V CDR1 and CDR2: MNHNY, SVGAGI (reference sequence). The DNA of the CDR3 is TGTGCCAGCGGCGACTATGGCTACACCTTC. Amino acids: CASGDYGYTF.

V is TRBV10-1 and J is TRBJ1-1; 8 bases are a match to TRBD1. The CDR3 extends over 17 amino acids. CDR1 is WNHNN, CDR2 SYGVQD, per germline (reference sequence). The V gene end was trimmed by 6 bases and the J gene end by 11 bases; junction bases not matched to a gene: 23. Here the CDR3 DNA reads TGCGCCAGCAGAATGGTGGACCGACAGGGGATAAGTAGAATGGCTTTCTTT. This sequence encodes CASRMVDRQGISRMAFF.

In nucleotides, the CDR3 is TGTGCCAGCAGCTTACTCGGGGGAAGCACAGATACGCAGTATTTT. Translating gives CASSLLGGSTDTQYF. The rearrangement uses TRBV7-3 and TRBJ2-3; weak D call: TRBD2 (6 bases). This CDR3 is built from 15 residues. CDR1 SGHTA and CDR2 FQGTGA come from the germline V gene. V was clipped by 2 bases and J by 0 bases, with 9 bases between them.

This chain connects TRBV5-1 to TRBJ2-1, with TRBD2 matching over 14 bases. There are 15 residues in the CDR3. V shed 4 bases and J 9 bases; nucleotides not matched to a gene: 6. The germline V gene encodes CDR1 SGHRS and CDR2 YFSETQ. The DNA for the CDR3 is TGCGCCAGCAGCCTGACTAGCGGGGGGGCCGCTGAGCAGTTCTTC. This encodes CASSLTSGGAAEQFF.

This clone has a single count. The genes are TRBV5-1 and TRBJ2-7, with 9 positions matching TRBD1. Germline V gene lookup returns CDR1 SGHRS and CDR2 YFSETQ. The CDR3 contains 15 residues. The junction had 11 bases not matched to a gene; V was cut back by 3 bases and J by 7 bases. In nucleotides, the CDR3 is TGCGCCAGCAGCTCAGGGGGACAGGGAACGGGTGAGCAGTACTTC. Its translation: CASSSGGQGTGEQYF.

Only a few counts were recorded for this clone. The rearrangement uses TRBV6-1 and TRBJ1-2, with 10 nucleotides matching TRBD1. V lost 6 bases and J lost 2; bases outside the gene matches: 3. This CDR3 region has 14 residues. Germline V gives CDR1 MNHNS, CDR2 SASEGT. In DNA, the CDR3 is TGTGCCAGCAGCCCGGGACAGGGGAACTATGGCTACACCTTC. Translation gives CASSPGQGNYGYTF.

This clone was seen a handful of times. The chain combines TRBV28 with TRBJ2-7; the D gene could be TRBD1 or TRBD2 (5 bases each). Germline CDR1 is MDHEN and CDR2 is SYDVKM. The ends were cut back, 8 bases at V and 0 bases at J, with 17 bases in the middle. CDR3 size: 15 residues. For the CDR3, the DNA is TGTGCCAGCTCCTCTATTGGGGGATCCTCCTACGAGCAGTACTTC. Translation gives CASSSIGGSSYEQYF.

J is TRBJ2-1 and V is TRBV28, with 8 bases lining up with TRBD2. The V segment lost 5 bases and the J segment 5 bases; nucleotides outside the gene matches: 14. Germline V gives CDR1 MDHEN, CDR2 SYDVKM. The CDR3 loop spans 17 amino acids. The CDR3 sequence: CASSPHPGGRGNNEQFF. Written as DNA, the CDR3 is TGTGCCAGCAGTCCCCACCCGGGAGGGAGGGGCAACAATGAGCAGTTCTTC.

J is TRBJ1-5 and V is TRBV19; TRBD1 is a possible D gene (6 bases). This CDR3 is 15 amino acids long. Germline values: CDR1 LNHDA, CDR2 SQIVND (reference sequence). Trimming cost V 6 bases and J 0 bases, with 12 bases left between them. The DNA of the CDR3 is TGTGCCAGTAGCATCACAGGGCATAGCAATCAGCCCCAGCATTTT. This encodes CASSITGHSNQPQHF.

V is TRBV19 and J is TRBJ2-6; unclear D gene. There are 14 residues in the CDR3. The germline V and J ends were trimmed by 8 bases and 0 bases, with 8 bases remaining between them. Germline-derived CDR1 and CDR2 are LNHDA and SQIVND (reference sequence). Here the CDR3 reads CASSLDSGANVLTF. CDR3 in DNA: TGTGCCAGTTCCTTAGACTCTGGGGCCAACGTCCTGACTTTC. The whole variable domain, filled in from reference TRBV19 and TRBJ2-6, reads DGGITQSPKYLFRKEGQNVTLSCEQNLNHDAMYWYRQDPGQGLRLIYYSQIVNDFQKGDIAEGYSVSREKKESFPLTVTSAQKNPTAFYLCASSLDSGANVLTFGAGSRLTVL.

As DNA, the CDR3 is TGTGCCAGCAAGAGGGACCGCGGGAGCTCCTACGAGCAGTACTTC. Protein product: CASKRDRGSSYEQYF. V gene TRBV2 combines with J gene TRBJ2-7; 7 bases fit TRBD2. There are 15 residues in the CDR3. In germline, CDR1 is SNHLY, CDR2 FYNNEI. J gave up 0 bases and V 7 bases, and 9 bases lay outside the gene matches.

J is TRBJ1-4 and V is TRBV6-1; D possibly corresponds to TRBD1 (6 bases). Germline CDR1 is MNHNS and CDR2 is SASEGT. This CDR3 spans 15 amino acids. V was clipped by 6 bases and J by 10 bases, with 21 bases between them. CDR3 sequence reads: CASSVFVRGAGKLFF. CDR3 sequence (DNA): TGTGCCAGCAGCGTCTTTGTTCGGGGGGCGGGAAAACTGTTTTTT.

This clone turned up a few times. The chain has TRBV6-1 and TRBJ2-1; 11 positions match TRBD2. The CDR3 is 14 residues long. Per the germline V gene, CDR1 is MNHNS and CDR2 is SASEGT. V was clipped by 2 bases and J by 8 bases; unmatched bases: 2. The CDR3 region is CASSESSGRDEQFF. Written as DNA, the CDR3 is TGTGCCAGCAGTGAAAGTAGCGGGAGGGATGAGCAGTTCTTC.

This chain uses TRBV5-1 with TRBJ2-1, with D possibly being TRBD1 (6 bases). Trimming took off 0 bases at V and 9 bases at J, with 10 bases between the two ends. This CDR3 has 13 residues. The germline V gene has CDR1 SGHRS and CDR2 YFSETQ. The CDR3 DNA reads TGCGCCAGCAGCTTGGACTTACAGGGTGAGCAGTTCTTC. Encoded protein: CASSLDLQGEQFF.